This TCR beta chain was captured in a study of CD8 T cells in ankylosing spondylitis. Broader study findings: As reported, disease-linked clones showed significant enrichment in matched ankylosing spondylitis synovial fluid. For ankylosing spondylitis blood, a TCR beta motif of about eight highly homologous variants appeared characteristic. Clones that were linked to disease were CD8+ and were relatively rare in peripheral blood.

Germline V gene data show CDR1 as SQVTM and CDR2 as ANQGSEA. V was pared by 2 bases and J by 6 bases, with 16 bases between. The CDR3 has 15 residues. TCRdb independently ran MiXCR on the 5' RACE reads; one entry per CDR3 protein. The sample lists 200,000 to 250,000 distinct CDR3 sequences; approximately 20% were seen once. This clonotype was seen ten or more times. Its antigen is currently unknown. Source material: blood, either unsorted or a sorted T cell fraction (not recorded which). This clonotype originated in a male donor with ankylosing spondylitis. The V call is TRBV29-1, the J call TRBJ2-2; D remains ambiguous. This chain's CDR3 is CSVEFGLGSAGELFF. CDR3 nucleotides: TGCAGCGTTGAATTTGGCCTGGGTTCGGCCGGGGAGCTGTTTTTT.